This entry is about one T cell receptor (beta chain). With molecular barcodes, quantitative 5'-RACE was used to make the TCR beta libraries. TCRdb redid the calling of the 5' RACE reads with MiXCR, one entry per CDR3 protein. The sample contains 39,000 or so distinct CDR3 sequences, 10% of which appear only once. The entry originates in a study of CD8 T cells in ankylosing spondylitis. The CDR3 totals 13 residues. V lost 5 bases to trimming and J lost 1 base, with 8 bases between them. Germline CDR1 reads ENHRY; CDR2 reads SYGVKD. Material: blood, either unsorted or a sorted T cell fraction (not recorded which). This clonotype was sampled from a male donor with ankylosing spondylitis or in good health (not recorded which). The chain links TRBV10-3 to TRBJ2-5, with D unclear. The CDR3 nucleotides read TGTGCCATCAGTATAACGGTCCAAGAGACCCAGTACTTC. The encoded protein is CAISITVQETQYF.